This is a list of T cell receptor beta chains from one sample in a study of blood T cell repertoires in COVID-19. The method was immunoSEQ multiplex PCR; TCRdb's version includes in-frame clones alone and lacks a portion of them. The data hold 250,000 to 300,000 clones, with over 70% observed a single time. Sample: peripheral blood. These receptors were taken from a woman in her 70s with COVID-19, enrolled during active disease. CDR3s include the opening cysteine and the closing phenylalanine or tryptophan. Each record gives: V gene, clone size, J gene, D gene, CDR3 protein, CDR3 DNA. D genes are given only for firm matches. Clone size is given for some rows only: seen once, a few or many times, or a class if the clone is expanded.

TRBV19	NA	TRBJ1-2	NA	CASTGIYGYTF	TGTGCCAGTACAGGGATCTATGGCTACACCTTC
TRBV11-2	NA	TRBJ1-2	NA	CASSLDLQGGYTF	TGTGCCAGCAGCTTAGATCTGCAGGGCGGCTACACCTTC
TRBV6-1	NA	TRBJ2-3	NA	CASSDIGAGQYF	TGTGCCAGCAGTGATATAGGAGCGGGGCAGTATTTT
TRBV5-1	NA	TRBJ2-3	TRBD2	CASSAGLAGVDTQYF	TGCGCCAGCAGTGCAGGACTAGCGGGAGTTGATACGCAGTATTTT
TRBV7-2	NA	TRBJ2-1	NA	CASSLDWRKEQFF	TGTGCCAGCAGCTTAGATTGGAGAAAAGAGCAGTTCTTC
TRBV3-1/TRBV3-2	NA	TRBJ1-5	NA	CASSQDGGASNQPQHF	TGTGCCAGCAGCCAAGATGGTGGGGCTAGCAATCAGCCCCAGCATTTT
TRBV19	few	TRBJ2-1	NA	CASSMMEKVREQFF	TGTGCCAGTAGTATGATGGAGAAGGTAAGGGAGCAGTTCTTC
TRBV28	NA	TRBJ1-4	NA	CASSPPRSTNEKLFF	TGTGCCAGCAGTCCCCCCCGGTCAACTAATGAAAAACTGTTTTTT
TRBV5-1	once	TRBJ1-2	TRBD1	CASSLDLTGGRGYTF	TGCGCCAGCAGCTTGGACTTGACAGGGGGTAGAGGCTACACCTTC
TRBV6-5	NA	TRBJ1-6	NA	CASSYSSGSPTLHF	TGTGCCAGCAGTTACTCGAGCGGCTCCCCGACCCTCCACTTT
TRBV7-9	once	TRBJ1-6	NA	CASSLRNGVREALHF	TGTGCCAGCAGCCTGAGGAACGGTGTCCGTGAGGCCCTCCACTTT
TRBV28	NA	TRBJ1-4	NA	CASSTPNRVANEKLFF	TGTGCCAGCAGTACCCCAAACAGGGTAGCTAATGAAAAACTGTTTTTT
TRBV18	once	TRBJ1-4	NA	CASSPPGDGEKLFF	TGTGCCAGCTCACCACCCGGGGATGGAGAAAAACTGTTTTTT
TRBV19	NA	TRBJ1-5	NA	CASSDHSRGGSGNQPQHF	TGTGCCAGTAGTGATCACAGTAGGGGGGGTTCTGGCAATCAGCCCCAGCATTTT
TRBV9	NA	TRBJ1-2	NA	CASSVDVVGYGYTF	TGTGCCAGCAGCGTAGACGTCGTCGGGTATGGCTACACCTTC
TRBV7-2	NA	TRBJ1-6	TRBD1	CASTAWTGSYNSPLHF	TGTGCCAGCACCGCTTGGACAGGGTCCTATAATTCACCCCTCCACTTT
TRBV18	NA	TRBJ2-2	NA	CASSPASSNGELFF	TGTGCCAGCTCACCAGCGAGTAGCAACGGGGAGCTGTTTTTT
TRBV6-2/TRBV6-3	NA	TRBJ1-5	NA	CASSYRGHSNQPQHF	TGTGCCAGCAGTTACAGAGGTCATAGCAATCAGCCCCAGCATTTT
TRBV10-3	NA	TRBJ2-7	TRBD1	CAISDSGQGAYEQYF	TGTGCCATCAGTGACTCGGGACAGGGTGCCTACGAGCAGTACTTC
TRBV7-9	NA	TRBJ2-3	NA	CASSLDGTETDTQYF	TGTGCCAGCAGCTTAGACGGGACTGAGACAGATACGCAGTATTTT
TRBV6-1	NA	TRBJ1-2	NA	CASSEGSGGPYGYTF	TGTGCCAGCAGTGAAGGATCGGGAGGTCCCTATGGCTACACCTTC
TRBV3-1/TRBV3-2	NA	TRBJ2-7	TRBD1	CASSLQSYRGEQYF	TGTGCCAGCAGCCTACAGTCGTACAGGGGCGAGCAGTACTTC
TRBV5-1	once	TRBJ2-5	TRBD2	CASSFGTSGGVETQYF	TGCGCCAGCAGCTTCGGGACTAGCGGGGGAGTAGAGACCCAGTACTTC
TRBV12-1	NA	TRBJ2-7	NA	CASSLLAGYEQYF	TGTGCCAGCAGCTTGCTAGCGGGCTACGAGCAGTACTTC
TRBV11-2	NA	TRBJ1-4	NA	CASSLPGISTNEKLFF	TGTGCCAGCAGCTTGCCAGGGATCTCAACTAATGAAAAACTGTTTTTT
TRBV29-1	NA	TRBJ1-2	TRBD1	CSAHARRTGYNGYTF	TGCAGCGCCCATGCGCGCCGGACAGGGTATAATGGCTACACCTTC
TRBV5-1	NA	TRBJ2-7	NA	CASTNPGAPAFYEQYF	TGCGCCAGCACCAACCCAGGGGCGCCTGCATTTTACGAGCAGTACTTC
TRBV5-1	NA	TRBJ1-5	TRBD1	CASSLEGTAYQPQHF	TGCGCCAGCAGCTTGGAAGGGACAGCCTATCAGCCCCAGCATTTT
TRBV6-5	NA	TRBJ1-2	NA	CASSVRVDYGYTF	TGTGCCAGCAGCGTCAGGGTGGACTATGGCTACACCTTC
TRBV5-1	NA	TRBJ2-7	NA	CASSLGRTDYAEQYF	TGCGCCAGCAGCTTGGGCCGGACAGACTACGCCGAGCAGTACTTC